The TCR beta chain described here comes from a study of T cell changes during pregnancy in multiple sclerosis (dated by TCRdb to 2018 to 2020). About the investigation overall: The study looked at changes in the T cell repertoire across pregnancy in women with multiple sclerosis.

Receptor amplification or capture employed the immunoSEQ multiplex PCR assay. TCRdb took this table from immuneACCESS and kept in-frame rearrangements with V and J called. Such tables lack part of the clones; where checked against another copy, unresolved V genes explain under half of the gap, and the rest is unexplained. The sample table holds over 40,000 clones, of which 70% to 90% were seen once. About 5.5% of the sample is taken by the ten largest. Relative to germline, V is missing 3 bases and J is missing 0 bases, with 5 bases of the junction outside any gene match. The CDR3 runs 15 residues from the cysteine to the phenylalanine. CDR3 DNA only is kept here, 45 bases in frame from base 1. The germline V gene encodes CDR1 LNHNV and CDR2 YYDKDF (reference sequence). As regards this clone: It has no known antigen specificity. Per-base qualities were not stored, and no clone one base away is much larger.

The rearranged segments are TRBV15 and TRBJ2-7, with TRBD1 matching 7 junction bases. This clonotype was sampled from a female donor in good health, enrolled as a control in a pregnancy study. Sequenced here: CD8+ T cells from peripheral blood mononuclear cells, sampled after pregnancy. The bases are TGTGCCACCAGCAGTAGACAGGGAAGCTCCTACGAGCAGTACTTC. Translated, this gives CATSSRQGSSYEQYF.